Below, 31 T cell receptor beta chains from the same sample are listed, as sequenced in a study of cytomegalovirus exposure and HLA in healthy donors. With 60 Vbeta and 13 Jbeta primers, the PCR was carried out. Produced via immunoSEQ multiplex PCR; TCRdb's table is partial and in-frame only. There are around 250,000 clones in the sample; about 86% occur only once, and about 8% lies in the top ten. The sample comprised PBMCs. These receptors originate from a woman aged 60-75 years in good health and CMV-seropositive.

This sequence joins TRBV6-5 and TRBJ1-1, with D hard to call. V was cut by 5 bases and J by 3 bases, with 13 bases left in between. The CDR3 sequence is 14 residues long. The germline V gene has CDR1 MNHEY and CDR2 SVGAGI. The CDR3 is CASSGSRAHTEAFF. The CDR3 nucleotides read TGTGCCAGCAGTGGGAGCCGGGCCCACACTGAAGCTTTCTTT.

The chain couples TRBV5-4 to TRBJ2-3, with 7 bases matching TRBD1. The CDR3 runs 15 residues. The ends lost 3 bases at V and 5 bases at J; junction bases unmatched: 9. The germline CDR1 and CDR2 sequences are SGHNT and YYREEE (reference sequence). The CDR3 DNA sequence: TGTGCCAGCAGCTATGGACAGGAAGGAGGAGATACGCAGTATTTT. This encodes CASSYGQEGGDTQYF.

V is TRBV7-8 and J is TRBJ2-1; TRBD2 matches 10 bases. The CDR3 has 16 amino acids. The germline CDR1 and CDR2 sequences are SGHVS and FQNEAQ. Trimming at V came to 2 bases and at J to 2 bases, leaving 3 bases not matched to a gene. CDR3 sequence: CASSLTSGVTYNEQFF. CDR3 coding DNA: TGTGCCAGCAGCTTAACTAGCGGGGTCACCTACAATGAGCAGTTCTTC.

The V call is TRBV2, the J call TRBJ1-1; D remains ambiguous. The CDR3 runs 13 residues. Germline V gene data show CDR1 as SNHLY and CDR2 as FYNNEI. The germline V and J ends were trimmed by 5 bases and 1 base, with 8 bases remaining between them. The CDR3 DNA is TGTGCCAGCAGTTCACAGACGAACACTGAAGCTTTCTTT. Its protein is CASSSQTNTEAFF.

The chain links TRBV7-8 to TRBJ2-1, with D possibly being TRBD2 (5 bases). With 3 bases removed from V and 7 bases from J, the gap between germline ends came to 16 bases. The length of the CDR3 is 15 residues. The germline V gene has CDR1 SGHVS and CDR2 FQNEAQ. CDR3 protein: CASSLRYVRGNEQFF. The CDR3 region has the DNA TGTGCCAGCAGCTTGAGATATGTTCGAGGGAATGAGCAGTTCTTC.

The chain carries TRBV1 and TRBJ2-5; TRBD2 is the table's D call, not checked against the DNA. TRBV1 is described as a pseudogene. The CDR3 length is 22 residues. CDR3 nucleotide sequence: TGCACCAGCAGCCTCCGACCGAAGAGCAATACTAGCCGTACCGCTAAGGAAGAGACCCAGTACTTC. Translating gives CTSSLRPKSNTSRTAKEETQYF.

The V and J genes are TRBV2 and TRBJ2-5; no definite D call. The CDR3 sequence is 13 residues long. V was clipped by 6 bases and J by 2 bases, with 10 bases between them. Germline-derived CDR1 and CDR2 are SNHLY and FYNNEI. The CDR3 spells CASSRDIQETQYF. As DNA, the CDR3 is TGTGCCAGCAGCCGCGACATTCAAGAGACCCAGTACTTC.

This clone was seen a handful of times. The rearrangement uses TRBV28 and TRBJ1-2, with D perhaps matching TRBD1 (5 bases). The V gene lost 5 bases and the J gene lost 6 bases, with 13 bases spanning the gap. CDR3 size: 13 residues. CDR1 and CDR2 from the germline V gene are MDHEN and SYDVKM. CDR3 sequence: CASSMVGVHGYTF. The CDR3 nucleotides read TGTGCCAGCAGTATGGTAGGGGTTCATGGCTACACCTTC.

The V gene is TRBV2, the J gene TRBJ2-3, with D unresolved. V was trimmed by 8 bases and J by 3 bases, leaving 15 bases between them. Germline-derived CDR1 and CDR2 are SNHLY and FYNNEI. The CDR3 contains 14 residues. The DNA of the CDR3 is TGTGCCAGCTATGAATCGGGTTTGACAGATACGCAGTATTTT. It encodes CASYESGLTDTQYF.

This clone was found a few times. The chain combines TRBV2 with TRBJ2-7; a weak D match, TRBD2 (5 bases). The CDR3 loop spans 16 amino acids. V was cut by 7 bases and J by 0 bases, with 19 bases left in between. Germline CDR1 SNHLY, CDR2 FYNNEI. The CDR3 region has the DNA TGTGCCAGCAAGAGGGATACGAGACTCCCCTCCTACGAGCAGTACTTC. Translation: CASKRDTRLPSYEQYF.

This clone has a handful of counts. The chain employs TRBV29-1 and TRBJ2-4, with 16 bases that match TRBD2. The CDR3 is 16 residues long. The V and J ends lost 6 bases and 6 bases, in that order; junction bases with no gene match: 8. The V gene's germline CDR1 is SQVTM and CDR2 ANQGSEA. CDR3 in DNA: TGCAGCGTAACGGGACTAGCGGGAGGGTACGGAAACATTCAGTACTTC. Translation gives CSVTGLAGGYGNIQYF. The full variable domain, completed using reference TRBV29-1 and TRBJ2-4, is SAVISQKPSRDICQRGTSLTIQCQVDSQVTMMFWYRQQPGQSLTLIATANQGSEATYESGFVIDKFPISRPNLTFSTLTVSNMSPEDSSIYLCSVTGLAGGYGNIQYFGAGTRLSVL.

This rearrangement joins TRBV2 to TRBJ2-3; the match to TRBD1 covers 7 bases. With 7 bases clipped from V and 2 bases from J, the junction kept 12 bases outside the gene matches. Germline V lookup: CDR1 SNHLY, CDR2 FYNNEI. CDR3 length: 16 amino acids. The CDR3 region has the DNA TGTGCCAGCACGAAGGGACAGCCTCTTTACACAGATACGCAGTATTTT. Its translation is CASTKGQPLYTDTQYF.

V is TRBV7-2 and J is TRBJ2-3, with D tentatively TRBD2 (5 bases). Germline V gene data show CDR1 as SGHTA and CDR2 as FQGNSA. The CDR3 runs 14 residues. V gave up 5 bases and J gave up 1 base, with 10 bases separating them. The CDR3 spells CASSPTSGTDTQYF. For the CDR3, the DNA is TGTGCCAGCAGCCCCACTAGTGGCACAGATACGCAGTATTTT.

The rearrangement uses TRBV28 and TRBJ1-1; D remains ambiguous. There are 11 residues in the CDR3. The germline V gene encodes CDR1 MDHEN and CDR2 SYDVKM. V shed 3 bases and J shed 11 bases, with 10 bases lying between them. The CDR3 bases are TGTGCCAGCAGTTTTCGGGTATGGGCTTTCTTT. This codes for CASSFRVWAFF.

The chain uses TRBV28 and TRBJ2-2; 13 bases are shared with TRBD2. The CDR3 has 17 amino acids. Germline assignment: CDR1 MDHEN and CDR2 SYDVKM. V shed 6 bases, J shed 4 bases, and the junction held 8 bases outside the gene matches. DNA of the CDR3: TGTGCCAGCAGCCCTGGACTAGCGGGAGTGGGCACCGGGGAGCTGTTTTTT. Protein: CASSPGLAGVGTGELFF. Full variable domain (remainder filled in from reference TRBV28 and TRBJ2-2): DVKVTQSSRYLVKRTGEKVFLECVQDMDHENMFWYRQDPGLGLRLIYFSYDVKMKEKGDIPEGYSVSREKKERFSLILESASTNQTSMYLCASSPGLAGVGTGELFFGEGSRLTVL.

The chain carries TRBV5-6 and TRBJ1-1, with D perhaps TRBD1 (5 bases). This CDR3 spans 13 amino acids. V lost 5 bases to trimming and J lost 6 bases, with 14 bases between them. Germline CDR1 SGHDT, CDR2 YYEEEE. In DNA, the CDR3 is TGTGCCAGCAGTTATTTCGTAGGGGCTGAAGCTTTCTTT. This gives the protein CASSYFVGAEAFF.

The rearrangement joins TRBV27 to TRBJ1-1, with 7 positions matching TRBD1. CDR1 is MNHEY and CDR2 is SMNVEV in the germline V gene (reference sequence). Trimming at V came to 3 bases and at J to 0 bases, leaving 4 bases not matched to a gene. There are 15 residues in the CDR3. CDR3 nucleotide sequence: TGTGCCAGCAGTTTGCCGGGACAGTTGAACACTGAAGCTTTCTTT. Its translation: CASSLPGQLNTEAFF.

This chain's CDR3 is CASSTYFGASYEQYF. The CDR3 bases are TGTGCCAGCAGCACCTATTTTGGGGCCTCCTACGAGCAGTACTTC. The rearrangement links TRBV14 to TRBJ2-7; possible D gene TRBD1, 5 bases. In germline, CDR1 is SGHDN, CDR2 FVKESK. This CDR3 has 15 amino acids. Deletions cut 5 bases from V and 0 bases from J, with 14 bases between.

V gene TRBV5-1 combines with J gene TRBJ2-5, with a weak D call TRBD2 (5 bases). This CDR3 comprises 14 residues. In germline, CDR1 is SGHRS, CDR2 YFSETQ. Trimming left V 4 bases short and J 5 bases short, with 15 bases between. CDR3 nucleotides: TGCGCCAGCAGCCCGCGGGTGGTGGAGGAGACCCAGTACTTC. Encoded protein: CASSPRVVEETQYF.

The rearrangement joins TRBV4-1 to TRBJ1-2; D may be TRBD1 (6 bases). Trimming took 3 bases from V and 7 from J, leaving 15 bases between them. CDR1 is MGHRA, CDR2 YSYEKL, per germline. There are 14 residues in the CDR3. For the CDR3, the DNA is TGCGCCAGCAGCCAGGGGGTGGGGGCAGGTGGCTACACCTTC. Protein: CASSQGVGAGGYTF.

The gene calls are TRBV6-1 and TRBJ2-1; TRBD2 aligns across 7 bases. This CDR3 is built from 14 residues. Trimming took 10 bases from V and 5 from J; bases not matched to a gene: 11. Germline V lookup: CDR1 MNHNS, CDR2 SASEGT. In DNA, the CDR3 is TGTGCCACTACGATGAGCGGGAACAACAATGAGCAGTTCTTC. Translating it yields CATTMSGNNNEQFF.

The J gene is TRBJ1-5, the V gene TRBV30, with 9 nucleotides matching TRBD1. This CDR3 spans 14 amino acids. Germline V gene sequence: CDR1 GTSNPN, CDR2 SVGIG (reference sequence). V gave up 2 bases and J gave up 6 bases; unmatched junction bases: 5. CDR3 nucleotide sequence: TGTGCCTGGAGTACGGGACAGGGCGGTCAGCCCCAGCATTTT. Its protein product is CAWSTGQGGQPQHF.

The chain's CDR3 is CASTSGGSTDTQYF. CDR3 DNA: TGCGCCAGCACCTCCGGGGGTAGCACAGATACGCAGTATTTT. The V gene is TRBV5-1, the J gene TRBJ2-3, with a tentative D call TRBD2 (6 bases). Trimming stripped 6 bases from V and 0 bases from J, with 11 bases between. The CDR3 extends over 14 amino acids. Germline V gene data show CDR1 as SGHRS and CDR2 as YFSETQ.

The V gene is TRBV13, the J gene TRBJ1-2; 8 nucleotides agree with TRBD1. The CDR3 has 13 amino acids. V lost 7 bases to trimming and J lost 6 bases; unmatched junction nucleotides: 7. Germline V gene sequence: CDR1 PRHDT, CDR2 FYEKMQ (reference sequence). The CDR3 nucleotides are TGTGCCAGCAACGTAGGACAGGGCGATGGCTACACCTTC. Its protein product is CASNVGQGDGYTF. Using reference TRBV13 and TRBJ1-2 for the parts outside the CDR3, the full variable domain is AAGVIQSPRHLIKEKRETATLKCYPIPRHDTVYWYQQGPGQDPQFLISFYEKMQSDKGSIPDRFSAQQFSDYHSELNMSSLELGDSALYFCASNVGQGDGYTFGSGTRLTVV.

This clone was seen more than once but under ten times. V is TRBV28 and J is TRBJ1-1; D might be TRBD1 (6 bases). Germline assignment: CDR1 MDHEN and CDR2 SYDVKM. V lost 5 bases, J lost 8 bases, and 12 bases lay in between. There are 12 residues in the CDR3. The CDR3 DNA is TGTGCCAGCAGTATACGGACAGACGAAGCTTTCTTT. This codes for CASSIRTDEAFF.

As DNA, the CDR3 is TGTGCCAGCTCACCCAACCAGGGACAACAAGAGACCCAGTACTTC. This sequence encodes CASSPNQGQQETQYF. This chain links TRBV18 with TRBJ2-5; D is possibly TRBD1 (6 bases). CDR1 and CDR2 from the germline V gene are KGHSH and LQKENI. V was pared by 3 bases and J by 2 bases, with 13 bases between. This CDR3 comprises 15 residues.

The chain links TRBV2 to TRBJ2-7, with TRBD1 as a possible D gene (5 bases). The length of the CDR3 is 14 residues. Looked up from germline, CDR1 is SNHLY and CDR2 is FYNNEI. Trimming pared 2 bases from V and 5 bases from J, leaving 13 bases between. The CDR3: CASSEPGRAHEQYF. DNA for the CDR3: TGTGCCAGCAGTGAACCGGGCAGGGCCCACGAGCAGTACTTC.

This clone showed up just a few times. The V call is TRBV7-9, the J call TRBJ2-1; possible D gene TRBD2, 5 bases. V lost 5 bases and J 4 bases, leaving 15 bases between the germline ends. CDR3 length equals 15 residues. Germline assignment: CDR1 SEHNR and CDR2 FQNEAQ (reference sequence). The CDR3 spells CASSRSDTPYNEQFF. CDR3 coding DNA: TGTGCCAGCAGCCGTAGCGATACACCGTACAATGAGCAGTTCTTC. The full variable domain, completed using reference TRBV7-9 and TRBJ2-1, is DTGVSQNPRHKITKRGQNVTFRCDPISEHNRLYWYRQTLGQGPEFLTYFQNEAQLEKSRLLSDRFSAERPKGSFSTLEIQRTEQGDSAMYLCASSRSDTPYNEQFFGPGTRLTVL.

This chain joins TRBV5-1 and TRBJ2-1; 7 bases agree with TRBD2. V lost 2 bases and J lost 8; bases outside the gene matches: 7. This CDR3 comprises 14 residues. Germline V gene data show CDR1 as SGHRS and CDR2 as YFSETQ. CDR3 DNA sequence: TGCGCCAGCAGCTTCGAGGGAGGGGTAGATGAGCAGTTCTTC. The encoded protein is CASSFEGGVDEQFF.

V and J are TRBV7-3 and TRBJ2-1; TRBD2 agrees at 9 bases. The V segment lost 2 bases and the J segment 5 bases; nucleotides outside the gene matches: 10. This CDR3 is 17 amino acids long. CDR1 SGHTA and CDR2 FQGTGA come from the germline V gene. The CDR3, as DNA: TGTGCCAGCAGCTTAGGGGATAGTAGCGGGAGTGACAATGAGCAGTTCTTC. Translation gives CASSLGDSSGSDNEQFF. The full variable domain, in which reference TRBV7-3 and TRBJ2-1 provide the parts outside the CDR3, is GAGVSQTPSNKVTEKGKYVELRCDPISGHTALYWYRQSLGQGPEFLIYFQGTGAADDSGLPNDRFFAVRPEGSVSTLKIQRTERGDSAVYLCASSLGDSSGSDNEQFFGPGTRLTVL.

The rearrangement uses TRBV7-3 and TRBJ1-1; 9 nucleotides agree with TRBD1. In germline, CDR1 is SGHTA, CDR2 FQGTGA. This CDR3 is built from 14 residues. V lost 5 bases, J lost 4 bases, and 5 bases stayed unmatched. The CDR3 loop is CASSLMGQGTEAFF. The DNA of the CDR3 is TGTGCCAGCAGCCTTATGGGACAGGGCACTGAAGCTTTCTTT.